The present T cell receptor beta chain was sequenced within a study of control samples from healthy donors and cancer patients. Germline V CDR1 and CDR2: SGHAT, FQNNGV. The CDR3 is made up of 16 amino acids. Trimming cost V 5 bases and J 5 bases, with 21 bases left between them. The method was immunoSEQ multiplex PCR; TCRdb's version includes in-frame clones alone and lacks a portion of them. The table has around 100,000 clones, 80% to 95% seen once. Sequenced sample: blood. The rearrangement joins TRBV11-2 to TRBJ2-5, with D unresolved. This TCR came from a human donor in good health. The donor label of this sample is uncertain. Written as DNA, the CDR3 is TGTGCCAGCAGCCCCGGCTCTATGCGCGAATGGGAGACCCAGTACTTC. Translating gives CASSPGSMREWETQYF.